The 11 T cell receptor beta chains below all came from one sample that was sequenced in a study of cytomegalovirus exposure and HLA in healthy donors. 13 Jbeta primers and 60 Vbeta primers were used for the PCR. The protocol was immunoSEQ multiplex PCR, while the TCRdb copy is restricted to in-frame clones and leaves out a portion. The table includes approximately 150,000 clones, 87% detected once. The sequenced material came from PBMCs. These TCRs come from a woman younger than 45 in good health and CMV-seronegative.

The CDR3 is CASMDSSGNTIYF. The CDR3, as DNA: TGTGCCAGCATGGACAGCTCTGGAAACACCATATATTTT. The chain joins TRBV6-5 to TRBJ1-3; D possibly corresponds to TRBD1 (6 bases). CDR3 length: 13 residues. The V gene's germline CDR1 is MNHEY and CDR2 SVGAGI. Trimming removed 7 bases from V and 0 bases from J, with 7 bases in between.

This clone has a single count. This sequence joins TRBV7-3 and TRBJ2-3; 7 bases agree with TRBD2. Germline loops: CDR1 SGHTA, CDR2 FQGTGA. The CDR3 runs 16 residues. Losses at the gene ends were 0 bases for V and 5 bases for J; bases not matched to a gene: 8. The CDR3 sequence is CASSLTNLADIDTQYF. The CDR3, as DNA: TGTGCCAGCAGCTTAACTAACCTAGCGGACATAGATACGCAGTATTTT.

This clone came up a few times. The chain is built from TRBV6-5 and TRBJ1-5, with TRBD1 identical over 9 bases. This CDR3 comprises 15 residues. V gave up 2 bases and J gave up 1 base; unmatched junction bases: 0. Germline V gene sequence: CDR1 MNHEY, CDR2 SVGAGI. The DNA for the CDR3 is TGTGCCAGCAGTTACGGGACAGGGAGCAATCAGCCCCAGCATTTT. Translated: CASSYGTGSNQPQHF.

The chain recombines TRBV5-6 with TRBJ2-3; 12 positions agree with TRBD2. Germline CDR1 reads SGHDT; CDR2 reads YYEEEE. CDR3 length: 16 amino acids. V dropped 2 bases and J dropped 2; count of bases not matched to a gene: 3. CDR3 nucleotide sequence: TGTGCCAGCAGCTTCCTAGCGGGAGGGCCCACAGATACGCAGTATTTT. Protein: CASSFLAGGPTDTQYF.

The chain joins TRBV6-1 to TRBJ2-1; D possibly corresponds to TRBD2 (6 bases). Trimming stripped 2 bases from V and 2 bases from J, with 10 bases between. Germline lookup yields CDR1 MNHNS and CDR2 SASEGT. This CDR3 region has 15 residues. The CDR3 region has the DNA TGTGCCAGCAGTGAACTAGCGTTTCCCTACAATGAGCAGTTCTTC. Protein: CASSELAFPYNEQFF.

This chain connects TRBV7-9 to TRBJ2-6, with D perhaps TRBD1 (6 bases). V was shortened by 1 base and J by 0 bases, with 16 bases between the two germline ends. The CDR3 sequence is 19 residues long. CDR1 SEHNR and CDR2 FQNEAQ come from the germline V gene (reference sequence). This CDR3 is CASSLEGRTAISGANVLTF. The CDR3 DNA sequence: TGTGCCAGCAGCTTAGAGGGCCGGACAGCGATCTCTGGGGCCAACGTCCTGACTTTC.

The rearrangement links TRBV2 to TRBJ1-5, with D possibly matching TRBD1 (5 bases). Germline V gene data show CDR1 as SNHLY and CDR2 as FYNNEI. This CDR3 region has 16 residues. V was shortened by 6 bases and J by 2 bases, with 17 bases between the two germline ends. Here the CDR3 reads CASRVGGGGGNQPQHF. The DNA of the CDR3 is TGTGCCAGCAGAGTGGGGGGGGGTGGGGGCAATCAGCCCCAGCATTTT. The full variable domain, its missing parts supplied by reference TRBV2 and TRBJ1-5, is EPEVTQTPSHQVTQMGQEVILRCVPISNHLYFYWYRQILGQKVEFLVSFYNNEISEKSEIFDDQFSVERPDGSNFTLKIRSTKLEDSAMYFCASRVGGGGGNQPQHFGDGTRLSIL.

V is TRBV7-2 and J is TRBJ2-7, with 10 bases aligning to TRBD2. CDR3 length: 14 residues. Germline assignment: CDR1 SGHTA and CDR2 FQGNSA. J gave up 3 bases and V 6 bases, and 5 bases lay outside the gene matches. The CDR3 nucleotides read TGTGCCAGCAGTCGAACTAGCGGGATCTACGAGCAGTACTTC. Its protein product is CASSRTSGIYEQYF.

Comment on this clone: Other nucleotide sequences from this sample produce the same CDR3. The CDR3 protein is CASSLSGQGNGYTF. DNA of the CDR3: TGTGCCAGCAGTTTATCGGGGCAGGGCAATGGCTACACCTTC. This sequence joins TRBV27 and TRBJ1-2; D perhaps matches TRBD1 (5 bases). The CDR3 loop spans 14 amino acids. In germline, CDR1 is MNHEY, CDR2 SMNVEV (reference sequence). V lost 0 bases and J lost 6, with 11 bases in between.

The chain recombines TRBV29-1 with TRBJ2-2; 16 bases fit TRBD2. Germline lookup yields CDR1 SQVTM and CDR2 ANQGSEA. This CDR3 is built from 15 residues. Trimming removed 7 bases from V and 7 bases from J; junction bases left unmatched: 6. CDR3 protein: CSGGLAGGKNGELFF. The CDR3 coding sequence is TGCAGCGGGGGACTAGCGGGAGGGAAAAACGGGGAGCTGTTTTTT.

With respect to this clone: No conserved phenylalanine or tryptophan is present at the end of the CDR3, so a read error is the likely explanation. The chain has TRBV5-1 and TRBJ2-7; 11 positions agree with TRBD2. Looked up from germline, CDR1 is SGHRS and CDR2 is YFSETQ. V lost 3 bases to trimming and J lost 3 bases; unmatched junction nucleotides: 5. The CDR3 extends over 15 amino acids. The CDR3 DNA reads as TGCGCCAGCAGCTCGGGACTAGCGGCCGACTACGAGCAGTACCTC. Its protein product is CASSSGLAADYEQYL.